Presented here are 12 T cell receptor beta chains from one specimen sequenced in a study of CD8 T cells in ankylosing spondylitis. TCRdb re-called the 5' RACE reads with MiXCR, one entry per CDR3 protein. The data hold about 360,000 distinct CDR3 sequences, with approximately 22% observed a single time. The specimen was blood, either unsorted or a sorted T cell fraction (not recorded which). The receptors stem from a male donor with ankylosing spondylitis or in good health (not recorded which).

The chain combines TRBV3-1 with TRBJ2-7; D gene unclear. With 0 bases removed from V and 3 bases from J, the gap between germline ends came to 9 bases. Germline-derived CDR1 and CDR2 are LGHDT and YNNKEL (reference sequence). This CDR3 comprises 14 residues. The CDR3 coding sequence is TGTGCCAGCAGCCAAGACGGACGCCACTACGAGCAGTACTTC. This encodes CASSQDGRHYEQYF.

This chain uses TRBV7-9 with TRBJ1-1; D is uncertain. The germline V and J ends were trimmed by 3 bases and 6 bases, with 11 bases remaining between them. CDR3 length: 13 amino acids. Germline V gene sequence: CDR1 SEHNR, CDR2 FQNEAQ (reference sequence). The CDR3, as DNA: TGTGCCAGCAGCTTTGCCACTAAGCCTGAAGCTTTCTTT. Translation: CASSFATKPEAFF.

In DNA form, the CDR3 reads TGTGCCAGCAGCCTTCACGGGGGGGCATCGGAGACCCAGTACTTC. Its protein product is CASSLHGGASETQYF. This rearrangement joins TRBV7-8 to TRBJ2-5; 8 bases line up with TRBD2. The CDR3 contains 15 residues. The J segment lost 5 bases and the V segment lost 5 bases, leaving 10 bases of the junction unmatched. Germline V gene sequence: CDR1 SGHVS, CDR2 FQNEAQ.

This clonotype was seen repeatedly, ten times or more. This chain joins TRBV12-3 or TRBV12-4 and TRBJ1-1; D uncertain. This CDR3 comprises 12 residues. Trimming took 6 bases from V and 6 from J, leaving 11 bases between them. In DNA, the CDR3 is TGTGCCAGCAGCGGGGTTAGCGCTGAAGCTTTCTTT. Translation: CASSGVSAEAFF.

This clonotype was seen a few times. This chain connects TRBV27 to TRBJ2-1; 11 bases fit TRBD2. This CDR3 has 13 amino acids. Germline CDR1 MNHEY, CDR2 SMNVEV (reference sequence). With V trimmed by 4 bases and J by 7 bases, 0 bases remained unmatched. The CDR3 reads CASSWTSGNEQFF. The CDR3 region has the DNA TGTGCCAGCAGTTGGACTAGCGGGAATGAGCAGTTCTTC.

The chain uses TRBV5-6 and TRBJ2-3; 12 positions agree with TRBD2. Germline CDR1 SGHDT, CDR2 YYEEEE. This CDR3 region has 16 residues. The trim removed 4 bases at V and 5 bases at J, leaving 8 bases unmatched. DNA of the CDR3: TGTGCCAGCAGCCACGCTAGCGGGGGGGCCCTAGATACGCAGTATTTT. It translates to CASSHASGGALDTQYF. Full variable domain (remainder filled in from reference TRBV5-6 and TRBJ2-3): DAGVTQSPTHLIKTRGQQVTLRCSPKSGHDTVSWYQQALGQGPQFIFQYYEEEERQRGNFPDRFSGHQFPNYSSELNVNALLLGDSALYLCASSHASGGALDTQYFGPGTRLTVL.

V and J are TRBV5-5 and TRBJ2-5; the D call may be TRBD1 or TRBD2 (6 bases each). The germline CDR1 and CDR2 sequences are SGHKS and YYEKEE (reference sequence). Trimming took off 3 bases at V and 4 bases at J, with 16 bases between the two ends. The CDR3 loop spans 15 amino acids. The CDR3 loop is CASSYEGGIGETQYF. The CDR3 DNA sequence: TGTGCCAGCAGCTATGAGGGGGGTATCGGAGAGACCCAGTACTTC.

This clonotype turned up a few times. The chain is built from TRBV12-3 or TRBV12-4 and TRBJ2-6; D is unclear. The CDR3 spans 13 residues. Trimming removed 8 bases at V and 2 bases at J, with 7 bases between. The CDR3 loop reads CASDHPGANVLTF. CDR3 DNA: TGTGCCAGCGACCACCCTGGGGCCAACGTCCTGACTTTC.

The J gene is TRBJ2-5, the V gene TRBV4-2; D gene unclear. The germline CDR1 and CDR2 sequences are LGHNA and YNFKEQ. The CDR3 runs to 14 residues. V was cut by 0 bases and J by 0 bases, with 5 bases left in between. CDR3 loop: CASSQEIDQETQYF. For the CDR3, the DNA is TGTGCCAGCAGCCAAGAAATCGACCAAGAGACCCAGTACTTC.

The gene calls are TRBV3-1 and TRBJ1-4; 10 nucleotides line up with TRBD1. The V gene's germline CDR1 is LGHDT and CDR2 YNNKEL (reference sequence). V lost 7 bases and J lost 8; bases outside the gene matches: 10. This CDR3 comprises 15 residues. CDR3 in DNA: TGTGCCAGCACCACAGACAGGGGGCAGGACGAAAAACTGTTTTTT. Protein: CASTTDRGQDEKLFF.

The chain joins TRBV24-1 to TRBJ2-1; perhaps TRBD1 as D (5 bases). This CDR3 has 14 residues. CDR1 and CDR2 from the germline V gene are KGHDR and SFDVKD. V shed 4 bases and J shed 0 bases, with 6 bases lying between them. The CDR3 region is CATSEGDSYNEQFF. The CDR3 DNA follows: TGTGCCACCAGTGAAGGGGACTCCTACAATGAGCAGTTCTTC.

This clonotype was recorded a few times. The rearrangement uses TRBV29-1 and TRBJ2-3; D might be TRBD2 (5 bases). The CDR3 runs to 18 residues. The V end lost 0 bases, the J end lost 4 bases, and 23 bases lay between the germline ends. CDR1 is SQVTM and CDR2 is ANQGSEA in the germline V gene. CDR3 amino acids: CSVEDSVLVASGADTQYF. Written as DNA, the CDR3 is TGCAGCGTTGAAGATAGTGTTCTGGTAGCGAGTGGGGCAGATACGCAGTATTTT.